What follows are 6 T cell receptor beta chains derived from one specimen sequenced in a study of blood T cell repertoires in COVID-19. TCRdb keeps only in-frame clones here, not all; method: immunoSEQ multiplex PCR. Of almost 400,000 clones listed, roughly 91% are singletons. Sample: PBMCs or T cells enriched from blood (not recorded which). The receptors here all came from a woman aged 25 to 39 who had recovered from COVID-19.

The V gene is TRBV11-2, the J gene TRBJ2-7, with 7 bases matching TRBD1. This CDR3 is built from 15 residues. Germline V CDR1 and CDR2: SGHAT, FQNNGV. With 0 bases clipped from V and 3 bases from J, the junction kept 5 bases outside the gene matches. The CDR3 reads CASSLETGQNYEQYF. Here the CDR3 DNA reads TGTGCCAGCAGCTTAGAGACGGGACAGAACTACGAGCAGTACTTC.

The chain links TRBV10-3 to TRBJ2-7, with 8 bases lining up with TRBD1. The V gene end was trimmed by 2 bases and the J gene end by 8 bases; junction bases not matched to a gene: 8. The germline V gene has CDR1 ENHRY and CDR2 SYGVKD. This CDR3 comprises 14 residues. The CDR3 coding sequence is TGTGCCATCAGTGAGGGGGACAGGCAGCCCAAGCAGTACTTC. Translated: CAISEGDRQPKQYF.

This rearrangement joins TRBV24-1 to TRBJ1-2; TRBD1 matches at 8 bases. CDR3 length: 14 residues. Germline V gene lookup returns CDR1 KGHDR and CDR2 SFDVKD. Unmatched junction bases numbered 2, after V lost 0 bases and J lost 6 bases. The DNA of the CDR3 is TGTGCCACCAGTGATTTGAGGACAGGGAATGGCTACACCTTC. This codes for CATSDLRTGNGYTF.

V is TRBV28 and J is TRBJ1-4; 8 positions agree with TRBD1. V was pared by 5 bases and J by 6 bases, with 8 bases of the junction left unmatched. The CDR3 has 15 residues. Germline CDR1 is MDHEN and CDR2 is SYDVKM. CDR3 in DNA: TGTGCCAGCAGTACGCGACAGGGGATAGATGAAAAACTGTTTTTT. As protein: CASSTRQGIDEKLFF.

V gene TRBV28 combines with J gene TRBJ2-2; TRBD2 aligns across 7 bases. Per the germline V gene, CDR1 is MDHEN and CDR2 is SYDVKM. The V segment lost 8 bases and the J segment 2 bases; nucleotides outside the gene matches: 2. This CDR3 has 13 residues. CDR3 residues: CASRDYNTGELFF. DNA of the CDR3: TGTGCCAGCCGGGACTATAACACCGGGGAGCTGTTTTTT.

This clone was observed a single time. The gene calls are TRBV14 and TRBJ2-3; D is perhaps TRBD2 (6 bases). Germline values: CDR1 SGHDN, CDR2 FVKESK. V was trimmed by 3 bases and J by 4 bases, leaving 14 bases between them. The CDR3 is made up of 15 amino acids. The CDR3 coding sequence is TGTGCCAGCAGCCAGACCGGACCGGGGGCAGATACGCAGTATTTT. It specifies CASSQTGPGADTQYF.